Listed here are 16 T cell receptor beta chains from one sample, sequenced in a study of cytomegalovirus exposure and HLA in healthy donors. PCR primers comprised 60 Vbeta and 13 Jbeta primers. Produced via immunoSEQ multiplex PCR; TCRdb's table is partial and in-frame only. The table shows about 150,000 clones, with 73% occurring only once. Input material: PBMCs. The receptors shown here come from a woman aged 18-30 years in good health and CMV-seronegative.

The V call is TRBV11-3, the J call TRBJ1-1; D gene ambiguous. The CDR3 spans 13 residues. Germline V lookup: CDR1 SGHNT, CDR2 YENEEA. The V end lost 3 bases, the J end lost 2 bases, and 7 bases lay between the germline ends. CDR3 sequence: CASSLMTNTEAFF. CDR3 DNA: TGTGCCAGCAGCTTGATGACTAACACTGAAGCTTTCTTT.

V usage is TRBV7-3 and J usage is TRBJ1-6, with D possibly being TRBD1 (5 bases). The germline V gene has CDR1 SGHTA and CDR2 FQGTGA. The CDR3 sequence is 16 residues long. V dropped 3 bases and J dropped 0 bases, with 9 bases sitting between them. CDR3 in DNA: TGTGCCAGCAGCTTGTACGGGGGCTCCTATAATTCACCCCTCCACTTT. Its protein is CASSLYGGSYNSPLHF.

The gene calls are TRBV5-6 and TRBJ2-7; D perhaps matches TRBD1 (6 bases). CDR1 SGHDT and CDR2 YYEEEE come from the germline V gene. V dropped 0 bases and J dropped 2 bases, with 15 bases sitting between them. CDR3 length: 16 amino acids. In nucleotides, the CDR3 is TGTGCCAGCAGCTTGGCCCACGACAGGAGTCCCTACGAGCAGTACTTC. This sequence encodes CASSLAHDRSPYEQYF.

The genes are TRBV14 and TRBJ1-1; possibly TRBD1 for D (5 bases). Per the germline V gene, CDR1 is SGHDN and CDR2 is FVKESK. V lost 5 bases to trimming and J lost 6 bases, with 13 bases between them. The CDR3 runs 13 residues. CDR3 in amino acids: CASSYLGGPEAFF. CDR3 in DNA: TGTGCCAGCAGCTACCTCGGGGGTCCTGAAGCTTTCTTT.

The V and J genes are TRBV5-1 and TRBJ2-6; D uncertain. From germline, CDR1 is SGHRS and CDR2 YFSETQ. The length of the CDR3 is 14 residues. The V gene lost 3 bases and the J gene lost 0 bases, with 4 bases spanning the gap. Here the CDR3 reads CASSSSSGANVLTF. DNA for the CDR3: TGCGCCAGCAGCTCGAGCTCTGGGGCCAACGTCCTGACTTTC.

This clone showed up just once. V and J are TRBV6-5 and TRBJ2-1; 8 bases align to TRBD1. The junction had 3 bases not matched to a gene; V was cut back by 4 bases and J by 1 base. The CDR3 runs 15 residues. CDR1 is MNHEY, CDR2 SVGAGI, per germline. CDR3 protein: CASSSGQGSYNEQFF. CDR3 sequence (DNA): TGTGCCAGCAGTTCCGGACAGGGTTCCTACAATGAGCAGTTCTTC.

This clone was picked up a small number of times. The chain links TRBV7-6 to TRBJ2-3; TRBD1 is a possible D gene (7 bases). V lost 1 base, J lost 2 bases, and 13 bases lay in between. CDR1 and CDR2 from the germline V gene are SGHVS and FNYEAQ. The CDR3 extends over 16 amino acids. This chain's CDR3 is CASSLGGDRATDTQYF. CDR3 bases: TGTGCCAGCAGCTTAGGCGGGGACAGAGCCACAGATACGCAGTATTTT.

This clone was counted a few times. The junction does not match germline at one end; this may be a read error. The chain links TRBV5-1 to TRBJ2-1; D gene ambiguous. The CDR3 runs to 14 residues. Germline V gene data show CDR1 as SGHRS and CDR2 as YFSETQ. The CDR3 sequence: CASSLAPSDNEQFF. The CDR3 DNA is TGCGCCAGCAGCTTGGCCCCCTCCGACAATGAGCAGTTCTTC.

The CDR3 DNA reads as TGTGCCAGCAGAGCTCCGGGACAGGGGGCCAAAAACATTCAGTACTTC. Its translation is CASRAPGQGAKNIQYF. V is TRBV7-2 and J is TRBJ2-4, with TRBD1 matching over 10 bases. The germline CDR1 and CDR2 sequences are SGHTA and FQGNSA. Trimming took 6 bases from V and 1 from J; bases not matched to a gene: 6. There are 16 residues in the CDR3.

The rearrangement uses TRBV6-1 and TRBJ1-5; 9 positions agree with TRBD1. Germline V gene lookup returns CDR1 MNHNS and CDR2 SASEGT. The trim removed 5 bases at V and 7 bases at J, leaving 6 bases unmatched. This CDR3 has 14 amino acids. The CDR3 coding sequence is TGTGCCAGCAGTACAACAGGGGGCGTCCAGCCCCAGCATTTT. It translates to CASSTTGGVQPQHF.

This clone came up a few times. The chain recombines TRBV19 with TRBJ2-3; 7 nucleotides align to TRBD2. From germline, CDR1 is LNHDA and CDR2 SQIVND (reference sequence). V lost 3 bases to trimming and J lost 2 bases; unmatched junction nucleotides: 8. The CDR3 extends over 16 amino acids. Here the CDR3 DNA reads TGTGCCAGTAGTATTAGAGGCGGGAGAGCCACAGATACGCAGTATTTT. It specifies CASSIRGGRATDTQYF.

In this sample, this clone turned up a few times. The V call is TRBV10-3, the J call TRBJ2-7; D is ambiguous. The V and J ends lost 2 bases and 4 bases respectively, with 6 bases between them. Per germline, CDR1 ENHRY and CDR2 SYGVKD. The CDR3 spans 12 residues. The CDR3 DNA reads TGTGCCATCAGTGAGACAAATTACGAGCAGTACTTC. Its protein is CAISETNYEQYF.

The V gene is TRBV9, the J gene TRBJ1-4; TRBD1 aligns across 10 bases. The CDR3 covers 16 residues. The ends lost 3 bases at V and 8 bases at J; junction bases unmatched: 10. Germline V gene lookup returns CDR1 SGDLS and CDR2 YYNGEE. The CDR3 coding sequence is TGTGCCAGCAGCGCGGGGGACAGGGGCCGGGGGGAAAAACTGTTTTTT. Translating gives CASSAGDRGRGEKLFF.

The rearrangement uses TRBV27 and TRBJ2-3; 9 nucleotides agree with TRBD2. This CDR3 spans 16 amino acids. Germline CDR1 is MNHEY and CDR2 is SMNVEV (reference sequence). V trimming: 5 bases; J trimming: 5 bases; junction bases outside the gene matches: 11. The CDR3 loop is CASSILSGGRVDTQYF. DNA for the CDR3: TGTGCCAGCAGTATCCTTAGCGGGGGAAGGGTAGATACGCAGTATTTT.

V usage is TRBV4-3 and J usage is TRBJ2-1; weak D call: TRBD2 (5 bases). Trimming pared 0 bases from V and 6 bases from J, leaving 12 bases between. CDR3 length equals 15 residues. The germline V gene encodes CDR1 LGHNA and CDR2 YSLEER. The CDR3 is CASSQDWRSGNEQFF. The CDR3 DNA reads as TGCGCCAGCAGCCAAGATTGGAGGTCGGGCAATGAGCAGTTCTTC.

The CDR3 reads CASSLLTGVSYEQYF. CDR3 sequence (DNA): TGTGCCAGCAGCTTGCTAACAGGAGTCTCCTACGAGCAGTACTTC. This chain joins TRBV5-5 and TRBJ2-7; the D gene is possibly TRBD1 (5 bases). V was trimmed by 1 base and J by 0 bases, leaving 11 bases between them. In germline, CDR1 is SGHKS, CDR2 YYEKEE (reference sequence). The CDR3 is 15 residues long.